These T cell receptor beta chains were read from a single sample in a study of shared clonotypes between healthy human individuals. Generated by immunoSEQ multiplex PCR, the TCRdb table keeps only in-frame clones and is missing some. This sample has millions of clones; around 95% occur once, and the top ten carry 0.13%. Sequenced: naive CD4+ T cells sorted from blood. The origin of the receptors is a man between 18 and 29 years old in good health. CDR3s include the opening cysteine and the closing phenylalanine or tryptophan. Fields, in order: V gene, D gene, J gene, CDR3 DNA, CDR3 protein. The D gene is left open where the match is weak.

>TRBV6-1|NA|TRBJ1-1
TGTGCCAGCAGTACGCGGGGGCCAGCTTTCTTT
CASSTRGPAFF
>TRBV13|TRBD2|TRBJ2-3
TGTGCCAGCAGCTTTCTTTTCAGTCTCGGGACCGGGACTAGCGGGAGCGGCACAGATACGCAGTATTTT
CASSFLFSLGTGTSGSGTDTQYF
>TRBV19|NA|TRBJ1-1
TGTGCCAGTAGTGAATCGCGGAACACTGAAGCTTTCTTT
CASSESRNTEAFF
>TRBV9|NA|TRBJ1-4
TGTGCCAGCAGCGTAGATGTCCCTAATGAAAAACTGTTTTTT
CASSVDVPNEKLFF
>TRBV18|NA|TRBJ2-5
TGTGCCAGCACCCCCAGCGGAGGGAAGGAGACCCAGTACTTC
CASTPSGGKETQYF
>TRBV30|NA|TRBJ2-1
TGTGCCTGGAGTTTTAACGATGAGCAGTTCTTC
CAWSFNDEQFF
>TRBV4-1|NA|TRBJ2-7
TGCGCCAGCAGTGTAACAGACTCCTACGAGCAGTACTTC
CASSVTDSYEQYF
>TRBV18|TRBD1|TRBJ2-1
TGTGCCAGCTCACCACAGGGGGCCGCAAACAATGAGCAGTTCTTC
CASSPQGAANNEQFF
>TRBV19|NA|TRBJ1-1
TGTGCCAGTAGTGTTCGGGGCTCGAACACTGAAGCTTTCTTT
CASSVRGSNTEAFF
>TRBV5-4|NA|TRBJ1-2
TGTGCCAGCAGCTCCTACAGGACAGATACTAACTATGGCTACACCTTC
CASSSYRTDTNYGYTF
>TRBV5-8|TRBD2|TRBJ2-5
TGTGCCAGCAGGACCGGGACTAGCGGGTCCCGAGGTTCAGAGACCCAGTACTTC
CASRTGTSGSRGSETQYF
>TRBV25-1|TRBD2|TRBJ2-7
TGTGCCAGCAGTGTCCCCGGGGATGGAGCGGGGCCGAATTACGAGCAGTACTTC
CASSVPGDGAGPNYEQYF
>TRBV5-1|NA|TRBJ2-5
TGCGCCAGCAGCTGGGTTCGAGGGCAGCGAGAGACCCAGTACTTC
CASSWVRGQRETQYF
>TRBV6-5|NA|TRBJ2-3
TGTGCCAGCAGTTATCCCACAGATACGCAGTATTTT
CASSYPTDTQYF
>TRBV6-1|NA|TRBJ1-2
TGTGCCAGCAGTGTGAAGGGAGGCTATGGCTACACCTTC
CASSVKGGYGYTF
>TRBV7-2|NA|TRBJ1-6
TGTGCCAGCAGCTTATTACAGGGACGTTCACCCCTCCACTTT
CASSLLQGRSPLHF
>TRBV14|NA|TRBJ1-3
TGTGCCAGCAGCCAAGTCGCTGGGACCATGTCTGGAAACACCATATATTTT
CASSQVAGTMSGNTIYF
>TRBV5-1|NA|TRBJ2-7
TGCGCCAGCAGCTTACAGGGTTACGAGCAGTACTTC
CASSLQGYEQYF
>TRBV4-1|NA|TRBJ1-1
TGCGCCAGCAGCCTTCTGGGGGGATTTGGCACTGAAGCTTTCTTT
CASSLLGGFGTEAFF
>TRBV9|NA|TRBJ2-2
TGTGCCAGCAGCGTATCGACGAACACCGGGGAGCTGTTTTTT
CASSVSTNTGELFF